Each of the 10 T cell receptor beta chains below was sequenced from the same sample in a study of cytomegalovirus exposure and HLA in healthy donors (dated by TCRdb to 2016 to 2017). The library was prepared using the immunoSEQ multiplex PCR assay. A mixture of 60 forward primers for TCR Vbeta segments and 13 reverse primers for TCR Jbeta segments was used in the multiplex PCR. The immuneACCESS repertoire file appears here via TCRdb, limited to in-frame rearrangements. These files lack a portion of the clones; in checked studies, under half of the deficit traces to unresolved V genes, and the cause of the others is not known. In this sample the table shows roughly 120,000 clones, 80% to 85% of which occur a single time. 2.2% of the sample is held by the ten biggest clonotypes. The sequencing sample was made of PBMCs. These receptors originate from a woman between 35 and 50 years old in good health and CMV-seronegative.

The chain joins TRBV10-1 to TRBJ2-4, with D unclear. V was trimmed by 3 bases and J by 1 base, leaving 10 bases between them. CDR3 length equals 15 residues. CDR1 is WNHNN, CDR2 SYGVQD, per germline (reference sequence). CDR3 in DNA: TGCGCCAGCAGTGAATCCCAGTTCGCCAAAAACATTCAGTACTTC. Its protein product is CASSESQFAKNIQYF.

This sequence joins TRBV6-4 and TRBJ2-7, with D maybe TRBD1 (6 bases). CDR3 length: 16 residues. The V end lost 7 bases, the J end lost 7 bases, and 26 bases lay between the germline ends. The V gene's germline CDR1 is MRHNA and CDR2 SNTAGT. The CDR3: CASTRGTGLGFREQYF. As DNA, the CDR3 is TGTGCCAGCACTCGTGGCACAGGGTTGGGATTTAGAGAGCAGTACTTC.

This clone appeared once. The chain carries TRBV18 and TRBJ1-3; 7 bases are shared with TRBD1. CDR1 KGHSH and CDR2 LQKENI come from the germline V gene. V shed 3 bases, J shed 7 bases, and the junction held 3 bases outside the gene matches. The length of the CDR3 is 13 residues. The CDR3 DNA sequence: TGTGCCAGCTCACCGTCAGGGGGTAACACCATATATTTT. This translates into CASSPSGGNTIYF.

This rearrangement joins TRBV7-8 to TRBJ2-3; 8 bases fit TRBD1. The germline gives CDR1 SGHVS, CDR2 FQNEAQ. This CDR3 region has 15 residues. J was trimmed by 2 bases and V by 5 bases; bases with no gene match: 6. This CDR3 is CASSLWTGTTDTQYF. Here the CDR3 DNA reads TGTGCCAGCAGCCTCTGGACAGGGACCACAGATACGCAGTATTTT.

The J gene is TRBJ2-7, the V gene TRBV7-8; D remains ambiguous. Trimming stripped 2 bases from V and 2 bases from J, with 10 bases between. The CDR3 runs 14 residues. Germline V gene lookup returns CDR1 SGHVS and CDR2 FQNEAQ. The CDR3 DNA follows: TGTGCCAGCAGCTTACTGACACCAACCTACGAGCAGTACTTC. Translation gives CASSLLTPTYEQYF.

The rearrangement uses TRBV5-1 and TRBJ2-7, with D possibly matching TRBD2 (5 bases). This CDR3 contains 14 residues. Trimming removed 4 bases from V and 2 bases from J, with 13 bases in between. CDR1 SGHRS and CDR2 YFSETQ come from the germline V gene. This chain's CDR3 is CASSPVGRTYEQYF. The CDR3 DNA reads as TGCGCCAGCAGCCCCGTGGGGAGAACCTACGAGCAGTACTTC.

The chain recombines TRBV29-1 with TRBJ2-3, with 8 positions matching TRBD2. The CDR3 spans 13 residues. Germline lookup yields CDR1 SQVTM and CDR2 ANQGSEA. J gave up 4 bases and V 8 bases, and 8 bases lay outside the gene matches. The CDR3 loop is CSSPGGGADTQYF. CDR3 coding DNA: TGCAGCTCTCCCGGGGGGGGCGCAGATACGCAGTATTTT.

This CDR3 is CAWTFASGGTDTQYF. The CDR3 DNA sequence: TGTGCCTGGACGTTCGCTAGCGGGGGCACAGATACGCAGTATTTT. The rearrangement links TRBV30 to TRBJ2-3; 9 positions agree with TRBD2. Per germline, CDR1 GTSNPN and CDR2 SVGIG (reference sequence). There are 15 residues in the CDR3. J was trimmed by 1 base and V by 4 bases; bases with no gene match: 6.

V is TRBV5-1 and J is TRBJ2-5; 9 bases align to TRBD2. Germline trimming cut 4 bases from V and 3 bases from J; bases unmatched to any gene: 10. This CDR3 is built from 16 residues. Germline CDR1 and CDR2: SGHRS and YFSETQ. The CDR3 DNA is TGCGCCAGCAGCCCCTCGGGCGGGGGGGCTGAAGAGACCCAGTACTTC. Translating it yields CASSPSGGGAEETQYF.

The DNA of the CDR3 is TGTGCCAGCAGCTTGACATATTCCACCGGGGAGCTGTTTTTT. It translates to CASSLTYSTGELFF. This chain links TRBV5-8 with TRBJ2-2; D unresolved. The germline V gene encodes CDR1 SGHTS and CDR2 YDEGEE. Deletions cut 1 base from V and 4 bases from J, with 8 bases between. This CDR3 contains 14 residues.